The 32 T cell receptor beta chains in this list originate from one sample, sequenced in a study of shared clonotypes between healthy human individuals. The repertoire was sequenced with immunoSEQ multiplex PCR; TCRdb's copy has only in-frame clones and lacks some. The repertoire consists of approximately 340,000 clones, with around four fifths occurring once and the leading ten covering around 9.3%. The sequenced sample consisted of memory CD4+ T cells sorted from blood. Subset here: CD45RA-negative fraction. The receptors come from a man aged 30 to 45 in good health.

The chain has TRBV15 and TRBJ1-3; D remains ambiguous. This CDR3 region has 14 residues. With 2 bases removed from V and 0 bases from J, the gap between germline ends came to 5 bases. Germline V lookup: CDR1 LNHNV, CDR2 YYDKDF (reference sequence). This CDR3 reads CATSRRDSGNTIYF. CDR3 bases: TGTGCCACCAGCAGACGGGACTCTGGAAACACCATATATTTT.

This clone was counted between two and nine times. The V gene is TRBV2, the J gene TRBJ2-7; TRBD1 might be the D (6 bases). CDR1 is SNHLY, CDR2 FYNNEI, per germline. This CDR3 spans 14 amino acids. The germline V and J ends were trimmed by 6 bases and 3 bases, with 15 bases remaining between them. CDR3 DNA sequence: TGTGCCAGCAGGTGGACAGCTAGGGTCTACGAGCAGTACTTC. Translating gives CASRWTARVYEQYF. Full variable domain (remainder filled in from reference TRBV2 and TRBJ2-7): EPEVTQTPSHQVTQMGQEVILRCVPISNHLYFYWYRQILGQKVEFLVSFYNNEISEKSEIFDDQFSVERPDGSNFTLKIRSTKLEDSAMYFCASRWTARVYEQYFGPGTRLTVT.

The chain has TRBV11-3 and TRBJ2-7; D is tentatively TRBD1 or TRBD2 (5 bases each). Trimming cost V 4 bases and J 6 bases, with 16 bases left between them. CDR3 size: 14 residues. The V gene's germline CDR1 is SGHNT and CDR2 YENEEA. The CDR3 region has the DNA TGTGCCAGCAGCTCGGGACCCTCAGGAGGCGAGCAGTACTTC. It encodes CASSSGPSGGEQYF.

This clone was counted many times. The V call is TRBV30, the J call TRBJ1-2; 9 bases line up with TRBD1. V shed 5 bases, J shed 3 bases, and the junction held 7 bases outside the gene matches. CDR1 GTSNPN and CDR2 SVGIG come from the germline V gene (reference sequence). CDR3 size: 14 residues. The chain's CDR3 is CAWDPGQGYYGYTF. In nucleotides, the CDR3 is TGTGCCTGGGACCCGGGACAGGGATACTATGGCTACACCTTC.

Only a few counts were recorded for this clone. This rearrangement joins TRBV19 to TRBJ1-5, with 7 positions matching TRBD1. Losses at the gene ends were 4 bases for V and 4 bases for J; bases not matched to a gene: 4. The CDR3 is made up of 14 amino acids. Germline values: CDR1 LNHDA, CDR2 SQIVND (reference sequence). The CDR3 protein is CASSTGTVNQPQHF. Written as DNA, the CDR3 is TGTGCCAGTAGTACCGGGACAGTTAATCAGCCCCAGCATTTT.

The chain couples TRBV7-8 to TRBJ1-2; D remains unclear. Trimming pared 1 base from V and 4 bases from J, leaving 13 bases between. The CDR3 loop spans 15 amino acids. Germline V gives CDR1 SGHVS, CDR2 FQNEAQ. The CDR3 loop reads CASSLDSRPPYGYTF. For the CDR3, the DNA is TGTGCCAGCAGCTTAGACTCCCGACCACCCTATGGCTACACCTTC.

This clone was counted a single time. The V call is TRBV2, the J call TRBJ2-1; the D gene is possibly TRBD1 (6 bases). This CDR3 has 14 amino acids. Germline assignment: CDR1 SNHLY and CDR2 FYNNEI. Trimming cost V 6 bases and J 3 bases, with 12 bases left between them. In DNA, the CDR3 is TGTGCCAGCAGGATAGAGACAGGCTACAATGAGCAGTTCTTC. Amino acid sequence: CASRIETGYNEQFF.

A remark on this clone: The sample contains more than one DNA sequence encoding this CDR3. The chain couples TRBV5-1 to TRBJ2-3; D unclear. The ends were cut back, 1 base at V and 1 base at J, with 4 bases in the middle. The CDR3 loop spans 13 amino acids. Germline V gene data show CDR1 as SGHRS and CDR2 as YFSETQ. CDR3 coding DNA: TGCGCCAGCAGCTTGTCGGGCACAGATACGCAGTATTTT. Translation: CASSLSGTDTQYF.

J is TRBJ1-1 and V is TRBV6-1; no clear D. The germline CDR1 and CDR2 sequences are MNHNS and SASEGT. Trimming stripped 11 bases from V and 4 bases from J, with 11 bases between. CDR3 length: 11 residues. The CDR3 spells CAGRLGTEAFF. The CDR3 DNA is TGTGCCGGGCGGTTGGGCACTGAAGCTTTCTTT.

This clone was recorded a few times. J is TRBJ1-5 and V is TRBV6-5; D is perhaps TRBD1 (6 bases). Trimming pared 6 bases from V and 9 bases from J, leaving 12 bases between. Per germline, CDR1 MNHEY and CDR2 SVGAGI. The CDR3 runs 12 residues. CDR3 in amino acids: CASRGGVGPQHF. The CDR3 DNA sequence: TGTGCCAGCAGGGGGGGCGTGGGGCCCCAGCATTTT.

In this sample, this clone turned up a few times. V gene TRBV18 combines with J gene TRBJ2-7, with TRBD1 matching 9 bases. In germline, CDR1 is KGHSH, CDR2 LQKENI. The CDR3 extends over 11 amino acids. Germline trimming cut 3 bases from V and 12 bases from J; bases unmatched to any gene: 3. Here the CDR3 reads CASSPGQGRYF. The CDR3 DNA sequence: TGTGCCAGCTCACCTGGACAGGGGCGGTACTTC.

The rearrangement uses TRBV5-1 and TRBJ2-2; 7 bases match TRBD2. The CDR3 loop spans 20 amino acids. V gave up 5 bases and J gave up 6 bases; unmatched junction bases: 25. Per the germline V gene, CDR1 is SGHRS and CDR2 is YFSETQ. The CDR3: CASRGPRESRAPVPPGELFF. Here the CDR3 DNA reads TGCGCCAGCAGAGGTCCGCGGGAGTCGAGGGCTCCGGTTCCACCCGGGGAGCTGTTTTTT.

This clone was detected only a few times. Other DNA sequences from this sample encode an identical CDR3 as well. This chain joins TRBV6-5 and TRBJ2-5, with unresolved D. Per the germline V gene, CDR1 is MNHEY and CDR2 is SVGAGI. CDR3 size: 13 residues. V lost 4 bases and J 1 base, leaving 7 bases between the germline ends. The CDR3 coding sequence is TGTGCCAGCAGTTGGACCAGCCAAGAGACCCAGTACTTC. Translation: CASSWTSQETQYF.

About this clone: This same CDR3 is encoded by further DNA sequences in the sample. CDR3 DNA: TGCGCCAGCAGCCAAGATCCTAGCTCCAATGAGCAGTTCTTC. This encodes CASSQDPSSNEQFF. The V gene is TRBV4-3, the J gene TRBJ2-1, with D possibly TRBD2 on 5 matching bases. Looked up from germline, CDR1 is LGHNA and CDR2 is YSLEER. Deletions cut 0 bases from V and 6 bases from J, with 9 bases between. This CDR3 is 14 amino acids long.

This clone was detected only a few times. The V call is TRBV11-2, the J call TRBJ2-2; 10 bases fit TRBD2. Germline CDR1 is SGHAT and CDR2 is FQNNGV. This CDR3 spans 15 amino acids. V shed 6 bases, J shed 2 bases, and the junction held 3 bases outside the gene matches. The CDR3 spells CASRGLAKNTGELFF. CDR3 nucleotide sequence: TGTGCCAGCAGGGGACTAGCGAAAAACACCGGGGAGCTGTTTTTT.

V is TRBV5-1 and J is TRBJ2-1, with TRBD2 identical over 8 bases. Per the germline V gene, CDR1 is SGHRS and CDR2 is YFSETQ. The CDR3 runs 16 residues. The V segment lost 0 bases and the J segment 0 bases; nucleotides outside the gene matches: 2. The CDR3 region is CASSLGLAGSYNEQFF. The DNA of the CDR3 is TGCGCCAGCAGCTTGGGTCTAGCGGGCTCCTACAATGAGCAGTTCTTC. Looking up the rest from reference TRBV5-1 and TRBJ2-1 gives the full variable domain: KAGVTQTPRYLIKTRGQQVTLSCSPISGHRSVSWYQQTPGQGLQFLFEYFSETQRNKGNFPGRFSGRQFSNSRSEMNVSTLELGDSALYLCASSLGLAGSYNEQFFGPGTRLTVL.

This chain connects TRBV15 to TRBJ2-1; TRBD2 matches at 10 bases. The CDR3 runs to 16 residues. V dropped 3 bases and J dropped 9; count of bases not matched to a gene: 11. Germline V gene data show CDR1 as LNHNV and CDR2 as YYDKDF (reference sequence). DNA of the CDR3: TGTGCCACCAGCAGGGCTGCTAGCGGGAGTCTTGGTGAGCAGTTCTTC. Translated: CATSRAASGSLGEQFF. Full variable domain (rest looked up from reference TRBV15 and TRBJ2-1): DAMVIQNPRYQVTQFGKPVTLSCSQTLNHNVMYWYQQKSSQAPKLLFHYYDKDFNNEADTPDNFQSRRPNTSFCFLDIRSPGLGDTAMYLCATSRAASGSLGEQFFGPGTRLTVL.

For this clone: Other DNA sequences in this specimen translate into the identical CDR3. The V gene is TRBV7-6, the J gene TRBJ2-1; D is undetermined. Germline assignment: CDR1 SGHVS and CDR2 FNYEAQ. This CDR3 comprises 14 residues. V was trimmed by 4 bases and J by 0 bases, leaving 7 bases between them. As DNA, the CDR3 is TGTGCCAGCAGCTCCGGGCCCTCCTACAATGAGCAGTTCTTC. Translation: CASSSGPSYNEQFF.

For this clone: Since a much larger clone is just one base distant, this may be a read error. This chain uses TRBV2 with TRBJ2-1; 8 bases align to TRBD1. Unmatched junction bases numbered 8, after V lost 4 bases and J lost 9 bases. The CDR3 spans 14 residues. Germline CDR1 SNHLY, CDR2 FYNNEI. In nucleotides, the CDR3 is TGTGCCAGCAGTGGACAGGGGCCTACACCTGAGCAGTTCTTC. Translation: CASSGQGPTPEQFF.

This clone occurred once. The chain joins TRBV6-6 to TRBJ2-3; D is perhaps TRBD2 (6 bases). Germline V gene data show CDR1 as MNHNY and CDR2 as SVGAGI (reference sequence). The ends were cut back, 4 bases at V and 1 base at J, with 6 bases in the middle. The CDR3 has 13 amino acids. The chain's CDR3 is CASSSSGTDTQYF. The CDR3 nucleotides read TGTGCCAGCAGTTCTAGCGGCACAGATACGCAGTATTTT.

The chain has TRBV7-2 and TRBJ1-1; D is unclear. From germline, CDR1 is SGHTA and CDR2 FQGNSA. V lost 2 bases, J lost 0 bases, and 7 bases lay in between. This CDR3 has 14 residues. CDR3 nucleotides: TGTGCCAGCAGCTTATACACGTTGAACACTGAAGCTTTCTTT. Translating gives CASSLYTLNTEAFF.

The J gene is TRBJ2-2, the V gene TRBV7-6, with 7 bases matching TRBD2. The germline V gene encodes CDR1 SGHVS and CDR2 FNYEAQ. Losses at the gene ends were 5 bases for V and 4 bases for J; bases not matched to a gene: 7. CDR3 size: 15 residues. CDR3 loop: CASSRHGEGTGELFF. CDR3 sequence (DNA): TGTGCCAGCAGCCGACACGGGGAGGGCACCGGGGAGCTGTTTTTT.

This clone came up many times. The chain is built from TRBV5-1 and TRBJ2-1; the D gene is possibly TRBD2 (5 bases). V gave up 2 bases and J gave up 0 bases, with 12 bases separating them. Germline loops: CDR1 SGHRS, CDR2 YFSETQ. The CDR3 extends over 16 amino acids. The CDR3 coding sequence is TGCGCCAGCAGCTTTAGCGAGACCAGCTCCTACAATGAGCAGTTCTTC. It is translated as CASSFSETSSYNEQFF.

The J gene is TRBJ2-3, the V gene TRBV28; D is perhaps TRBD2 (5 bases). The CDR3 length is 11 residues. Germline lookup yields CDR1 MDHEN and CDR2 SYDVKM. The V and J ends lost 10 bases and 4 bases respectively, with 9 bases between them. This CDR3 is CATRTSDTQYF. As DNA, the CDR3 is TGTGCCACCCGGACTTCAGATACGCAGTATTTT. Filled out from reference TRBV28 and TRBJ2-3, the complete variable domain reads DVKVTQSSRYLVKRTGEKVFLECVQDMDHENMFWYRQDPGLGLRLIYFSYDVKMKEKGDIPEGYSVSREKKERFSLILESASTNQTSMYLCATRTSDTQYFGPGTRLTVL.

The chain combines TRBV7-8 with TRBJ2-3; D ambiguous. V lost 5 bases, J lost 6 bases, and 12 bases lay in between. The CDR3 consists of 13 residues. CDR1 SGHVS and CDR2 FQNEAQ come from the germline V gene. Here the CDR3 DNA reads TGTGCCAGCAGCCTCGATATGCGGGATACGCAGTATTTT. It yields the protein CASSLDMRDTQYF.

The chain recombines TRBV30 with TRBJ2-1; TRBD2 aligns across 9 bases. Germline values: CDR1 GTSNPN, CDR2 SVGIG (reference sequence). V was clipped by 3 bases and J by 7 bases; unmatched bases: 7. The CDR3 loop spans 14 amino acids. CDR3 residues: CAWRPGLAVNEQFF. CDR3 bases: TGTGCCTGGAGGCCGGGACTAGCTGTAAATGAGCAGTTCTTC.

This clone was recorded a few times. The rearrangement uses TRBV7-9 and TRBJ2-5; 7 bases are shared with TRBD2. The CDR3 totals 15 residues. CDR1 and CDR2 (germline): SEHNR, FQNEAQ (reference sequence). Trimming removed 3 bases from V and 2 bases from J; junction bases left unmatched: 6. CDR3 DNA: TGTGCCAGCAGCTTTAACCTAGCGGAGCAAGAGACCCAGTACTTC. Its translation is CASSFNLAEQETQYF.

This clone was seen once. This sequence joins TRBV27 and TRBJ1-1, with D perhaps TRBD1 (5 bases). Trimming removed 2 bases at V and 4 bases at J, with 8 bases between. CDR1 is MNHEY, CDR2 SMNVEV, per germline (reference sequence). The CDR3 runs to 13 residues. The CDR3 DNA follows: TGTGCCAGCAGTTTAGCTAGGGGCACTGAAGCTTTCTTT. This translates into CASSLARGTEAFF.

The chain joins TRBV9 to TRBJ1-3; 10 bases align to TRBD1. Germline values: CDR1 SGDLS, CDR2 YYNGEE. Trimming at V came to 6 bases and at J to 3 bases, leaving 6 bases not matched to a gene. This CDR3 has 15 amino acids. CDR3 residues: CASNRQGAVGNTIYF. CDR3 DNA sequence: TGTGCCAGCAATAGACAGGGGGCGGTTGGAAACACCATATATTTT.

The chain is built from TRBV7-2 and TRBJ1-5; D is unresolved. The V end was cut by 1 base, the J end by 5 bases, with 6 bases between. CDR1 SGHTA and CDR2 FQGNSA come from the germline V gene. The CDR3 is 13 amino acids. The DNA of the CDR3 is TGTGCCAGCAGCTTAGAGTTTGATCAGCCCCAGCATTTT. This translates into CASSLEFDQPQHF.

The V gene is TRBV11-2, the J gene TRBJ2-3; the match to TRBD2 covers 10 bases. CDR1 and CDR2 (germline): SGHAT, FQNNGV. The CDR3 consists of 15 residues. V was clipped by 5 bases and J by 2 bases; unmatched bases: 4. The CDR3 DNA reads as TGTGCCAGCAGCAAACTAGCGGGGACCACAGATACGCAGTATTTT. Protein: CASSKLAGTTDTQYF.

The rearrangement joins TRBV7-7 to TRBJ2-1, with 9 bases lining up with TRBD2. This CDR3 contains 15 residues. Germline V CDR1 and CDR2: SSHAT, FNYEAQ (reference sequence). V trimming: 5 bases; J trimming: 6 bases; junction bases outside the gene matches: 8. CDR3 sequence: CASSPGLAGLNEQFF. The CDR3, as DNA: TGTGCCAGCAGCCCCGGGCTAGCGGGACTCAATGAGCAGTTCTTC.